This entry describes one T cell receptor beta chain. The sample comes from a study of T cell changes during pregnancy in multiple sclerosis. CDR1 is SNHLY and CDR2 is FYNNEI in the germline V gene. The ends lost 6 bases at V and 2 bases at J; junction bases unmatched: 7. The CDR3 sequence is 16 residues long. Sequencing used immunoSEQ multiplex PCR; TCRdb keeps in-frame clones, though not all of them. The data show about 83,000 clones, nearly 95% seen once. V is TRBV2 and J is TRBJ2-7; 13 bases align to TRBD2. Sequences were derived from peripheral blood, sampled in the second trimester of pregnancy. This TCR was recovered from a female donor with multiple sclerosis, enrolled in a pregnancy study. The CDR3 DNA sequence: TGTGCCAGCAGCGACCCGGGACTAGCGGGACCCTACGAGCAGTACTTC. This encodes CASSDPGLAGPYEQYF.